This T cell receptor (beta chain) stems from a study of identical twins. Study observations and caveats: Possibly, invariant MAIT and iNKT cells partly confounded zero-insertion analyses. There was more out-of-frame TCR alpha sharing in monozygotic twins than models estimated.

The CDR3 length is 17 residues. The V segment lost 2 bases and the J segment 8 bases; nucleotides outside the gene matches: 10. CDR1 is SGHRS and CDR2 is YFSETQ in the germline V gene. Healthy Caucasians alone served as donors. This clonotype was seen ten or more times. Its specificity is unknown. TCRdb used MiXCR to reprocess the 5' RACE reads, holding one entry per CDR3 protein. The sample records about 390,000 distinct CDR3 sequences, approximately 9.1% being singletons. The V and J genes are TRBV5-1 and TRBJ2-4, with 13 bases that match TRBD2. This TCR came from a woman aged 50 to 60 in good health. What was sequenced was naive T cells sorted from blood. CDR3 in DNA: TGCGCCAGCAGCTTCGGACTAGCGGGAGACTTTCTTGACATTCAGTACTTC. Translation gives CASSFGLAGDFLDIQYF.